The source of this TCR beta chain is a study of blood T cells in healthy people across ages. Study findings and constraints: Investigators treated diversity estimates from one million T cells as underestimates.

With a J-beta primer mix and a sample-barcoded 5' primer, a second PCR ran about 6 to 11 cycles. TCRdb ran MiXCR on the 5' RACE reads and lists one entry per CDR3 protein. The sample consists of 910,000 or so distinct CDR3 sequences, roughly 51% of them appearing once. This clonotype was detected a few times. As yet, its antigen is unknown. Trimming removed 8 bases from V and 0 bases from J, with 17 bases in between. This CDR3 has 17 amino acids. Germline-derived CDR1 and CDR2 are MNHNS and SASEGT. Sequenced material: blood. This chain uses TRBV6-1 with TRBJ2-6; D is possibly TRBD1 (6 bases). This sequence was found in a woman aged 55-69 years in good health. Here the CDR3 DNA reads TGTGCCAGCTCGCAAGGGACACTAAGCTCTGGGGCCAACGTCCTGACTTTC. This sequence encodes CASSQGTLSSGANVLTF.